These 29 T cell receptor beta chains were sequenced from one sample in a study of graft-versus-host responses after intestinal transplantation. Method: immunoSEQ multiplex PCR; TCRdb's copy keeps in-frame clones and lacks some. The sample shows fewer than 85,000 clones, roughly nine tenths of them seen only once. Antigens for these TCRs are unknown. Source: unstimulated CD8+ T cells sorted from spleen or lymph node cells, taken before intestinal transplant. The receptors originated from a human donor who received an intestinal transplant.

The chain has TRBV6-5 and TRBJ1-2; D gene uncertain. This CDR3 comprises 12 residues. The V end was cut by 7 bases, the J end by 3 bases, with 9 bases between. CDR1 is MNHEY, CDR2 SVGAGI, per germline. The chain's CDR3 is CASKNGDYGYTF. The DNA for the CDR3 is TGTGCCAGCAAAAACGGAGACTATGGCTACACCTTC.

The rearrangement links TRBV30 to TRBJ2-5, with a tentative D call TRBD2 (6 bases). Germline CDR1 reads GTSNPN; CDR2 reads SVGIG (reference sequence). Trimming removed 3 bases from V and 5 bases from J, with 16 bases in between. The CDR3 loop spans 14 amino acids. The CDR3 DNA reads as TGTGCCTGGAGAGGGGCAGGGACTGGGGAGACCCAGTACTTC. It specifies CAWRGAGTGETQYF. Supplemented by reference TRBV30 and TRBJ2-5, the full variable domain reads SQTIHQWPATLVQPVGSPLSLECTVEGTSNPNLYWYRQAAGRGLQLLFYSVGIGQISSEVPQNLSASRPQDRQFILSSKKLLLSDSGFYLCAWRGAGTGETQYFGPGTRLLVL.

The chain recombines TRBV29-1 with TRBJ2-2; weak D call: TRBD2 (5 bases). Germline V lookup: CDR1 SQVTM, CDR2 ANQGSEA. The V and J ends lost 5 bases and 3 bases respectively, with 16 bases between them. The CDR3 consists of 15 residues. The CDR3: CSVRFSGGDTGELFF. For the CDR3, the DNA is TGCAGCGTTAGGTTTTCTGGAGGCGACACCGGGGAGCTGTTTTTT.

The gene calls are TRBV7-2 and TRBJ1-4; D possibly corresponds to TRBD1 (6 bases). Germline CDR1 and CDR2: SGHTA and FQGNSA. Trimming removed 3 bases at V and 8 bases at J, with 13 bases between. The CDR3 has 14 amino acids. The CDR3 loop is CASSFGGLGEKLFF. The CDR3 DNA is TGTGCCAGCAGCTTCGGGGGGCTCGGGGAAAAACTGTTTTTT.

The chain has TRBV25-1 and TRBJ1-6; D gene unclear. Trimming took off 1 base at V and 0 bases at J, with 10 bases between the two ends. The CDR3 spans 17 residues. Germline V gene lookup returns CDR1 MGHDK and CDR2 SYGVNS. This CDR3 is CASSEFEVFSYNSPLHF. The CDR3 bases are TGTGCCAGCAGTGAATTTGAGGTATTCTCCTATAATTCACCCCTCCACTTT.

V and J are TRBV11-2 and TRBJ2-2, with D possibly matching TRBD1 (5 bases). The germline gives CDR1 SGHAT, CDR2 FQNNGV. V was pared by 1 base and J by 4 bases, with 13 bases between. This CDR3 is 16 amino acids long. The CDR3 sequence: CASSLVSGSATGELFF. CDR3 nucleotides: TGTGCCAGCAGCTTAGTTTCAGGGTCCGCCACCGGGGAGCTGTTTTTT.

The chain carries TRBV4-1 and TRBJ2-7, with D possibly TRBD1 on 6 matching bases. The germline gives CDR1 MGHRA, CDR2 YSYEKL. The CDR3 extends over 15 amino acids. The V end lost 4 bases, the J end lost 2 bases, and 15 bases lay between the germline ends. CDR3: CASSLSPQGTYEQYF. CDR3 nucleotide sequence: TGCGCCAGCAGCCTTTCACCCCAGGGGACCTACGAGCAGTACTTC.

J is TRBJ2-1 and V is TRBV27; 10 bases are shared with TRBD2. The J segment lost 0 bases and the V segment lost 7 bases, leaving 6 bases of the junction unmatched. This CDR3 contains 16 residues. Germline CDR1 MNHEY, CDR2 SMNVEV (reference sequence). This chain's CDR3 is CASTPASGSSYNEQFF. The DNA for the CDR3 is TGTGCCAGCACTCCCGCTAGCGGGAGCTCCTACAATGAGCAGTTCTTC.

The table lists this clone with a count of one. The chain couples TRBV15 to TRBJ2-7; 9 bases are shared with TRBD2. Germline CDR1 and CDR2: LNHNV and YYDKDF (reference sequence). The CDR3 runs 15 residues. J gave up 4 bases and V 1 base, and 5 bases lay outside the gene matches. The CDR3 protein is CATSRVAGVLYEQYF. The CDR3 nucleotides are TGTGCCACCAGCAGAGTAGCGGGAGTTTTGTACGAGCAGTACTTC.

This clone was observed once. The chain combines TRBV28 with TRBJ2-7, with 8 positions matching TRBD1. Germline V lookup: CDR1 MDHEN, CDR2 SYDVKM. CDR3 length: 18 amino acids. J was trimmed by 3 bases and V by 5 bases; bases with no gene match: 18. This CDR3 is CASSHYMADREKDYEQYF. The CDR3 DNA reads as TGTGCCAGCAGTCACTATATGGCGGACAGGGAAAAGGACTACGAGCAGTACTTC.

This chain links TRBV28 with TRBJ2-2, with TRBD2 identical over 7 bases. Trimming removed 6 bases from V and 0 bases from J; junction bases left unmatched: 7. There are 16 residues in the CDR3. Germline CDR1 is MDHEN and CDR2 is SYDVKM. The DNA for the CDR3 is TGTGCCAGCAGCCTAGGACTAGGATCGAACACCGGGGAGCTGTTTTTT. Its protein is CASSLGLGSNTGELFF.

The CDR3 DNA reads TGCGCCAGCAGCGAGACTAGCGGTAGCACAGATACGCAGTATTTT. It codes for CASSETSGSTDTQYF. The chain joins TRBV5-1 to TRBJ2-3, with TRBD2 matching 9 bases. This CDR3 spans 15 amino acids. With V trimmed by 4 bases and J by 0 bases, 3 bases remained unmatched. Germline lookup yields CDR1 SGHRS and CDR2 YFSETQ.

The chain has TRBV7-9 and TRBJ2-7; TRBD1 agrees at 9 bases. J lost 4 bases, V lost 4 bases, and 2 bases had no gene match. In germline, CDR1 is SEHNR, CDR2 FQNEAQ (reference sequence). The CDR3 totals 13 residues. CDR3 amino acids: CASSSTGGYEQYF. DNA of the CDR3: TGTGCCAGCAGCTCGACAGGGGGATACGAGCAGTACTTC.

The V call is TRBV9, the J call TRBJ2-3, with TRBD2 matching over 12 bases. Germline CDR1 reads SGDLS; CDR2 reads YYNGEE. V lost 3 bases and J lost 5; bases outside the gene matches: 7. The CDR3 is 16 amino acids. As DNA, the CDR3 is TGTGCCAGCAGCGCCCGACTAGCGGGAGAGGGAGATACGCAGTATTTT. This translates into CASSARLAGEGDTQYF.

This chain links TRBV5-4 with TRBJ1-1; 8 nucleotides agree with TRBD1. Unmatched junction bases numbered 7, after V lost 5 bases and J lost 7 bases. Germline CDR1 reads SGHNT; CDR2 reads YYREEE (reference sequence). This CDR3 is 13 amino acids long. The CDR3 bases are TGTGCCAGCAGGGGACCAGACAGGGGTGAAGCTTTCTTT. Its protein is CASRGPDRGEAFF.

This clone has a handful of counts. The chain uses TRBV6-1 and TRBJ1-4; TRBD1 is a possible D gene (5 bases). Germline V lookup: CDR1 MNHNS, CDR2 SASEGT. The CDR3 runs to 16 residues. Trimming stripped 1 base from V and 6 bases from J, with 15 bases between. The CDR3: CASSEGLGGRDEKLFF. As DNA, the CDR3 is TGTGCCAGCAGTGAAGGTTTGGGGGGAAGGGATGAAAAACTGTTTTTT.

The genes are TRBV5-1 and TRBJ2-5, with 10 bases lining up with TRBD2. V lost 2 bases, J lost 5 bases, and 6 bases stayed unmatched. The CDR3 runs 15 residues. Germline V gene lookup returns CDR1 SGHRS and CDR2 YFSETQ. The CDR3 sequence: CASSFRAGGRETQYF. CDR3 sequence (DNA): TGCGCCAGCAGCTTCCGAGCGGGGGGGAGGGAGACCCAGTACTTC. Drawing the rest from reference TRBV5-1 and TRBJ2-5, the complete variable domain is KAGVTQTPRYLIKTRGQQVTLSCSPISGHRSVSWYQQTPGQGLQFLFEYFSETQRNKGNFPGRFSGRQFSNSRSEMNVSTLELGDSALYLCASSFRAGGRETQYFGPGTRLLVL.

The chain recombines TRBV27 with TRBJ1-1, with TRBD1 identical over 7 bases. Germline loops: CDR1 MNHEY, CDR2 SMNVEV (reference sequence). V shed 4 bases and J 4 bases; nucleotides not matched to a gene: 12. The CDR3 contains 16 residues. CDR3: CASSSPTGVRATEAFF. The CDR3 nucleotides are TGTGCCAGCAGTTCGCCAACAGGGGTCCGCGCCACTGAAGCTTTCTTT.

Remarks on this clone: The germline gene is not matched at one end of the junction; a read error may be the cause. This rearrangement joins TRBV7-8 to TRBJ2-7; D gene uncertain. Germline values: CDR1 SGHVS, CDR2 FQNEAQ. This CDR3 contains 16 residues. DNA for the CDR3: TGTGCCAGCAGCCTGAGATTCACCCTCGTGCTGAATACCCTCGTATTC. Translating it yields CASSLRFTLVLNTLVF.

This clone has only one observation. V and J are TRBV28 and TRBJ1-4, with 7 nucleotides matching TRBD1. This CDR3 has 15 residues. Trimming at V came to 7 bases and at J to 7 bases, leaving 12 bases not matched to a gene. Per the germline V gene, CDR1 is MDHEN and CDR2 is SYDVKM. Here the CDR3 DNA reads TGTGCCAGCACCATCTTGCGACAGGGCGGTGAAAAACTGTTTTTT. It translates to CASTILRQGGEKLFF.

This chain links TRBV13 with TRBJ2-5, with 9 positions matching TRBD2. The CDR3 extends over 15 amino acids. The V segment lost 1 base and the J segment 5 bases; nucleotides outside the gene matches: 5. Germline assignment: CDR1 PRHDT and CDR2 FYEKMQ (reference sequence). This CDR3 is CASSLEGGLAETQYF. The DNA for the CDR3 is TGTGCCAGCAGCTTAGAGGGTGGACTAGCGGAGACCCAGTACTTC.

The V gene is TRBV10-2, the J gene TRBJ2-7; 7 bases are shared with TRBD2. The CDR3 contains 15 residues. With 3 bases clipped from V and 3 bases from J, the junction kept 8 bases outside the gene matches. The germline V gene has CDR1 WSHSY and CDR2 SAAADI. In DNA, the CDR3 is TGCGCCAGCAGTGAACCAGGACGGGGGGACTACGAGCAGTACTTC. It encodes CASSEPGRGDYEQYF.

The CDR3 loop is CASSQGTGKETQYF. The CDR3 DNA reads TGCGCCAGCAGCCAAGGGACAGGCAAAGAGACCCAGTACTTC. The V and J genes are TRBV4-1 and TRBJ2-5; 7 bases agree with TRBD1. V shed 1 base, J shed 3 bases, and the junction held 2 bases outside the gene matches. Per germline, CDR1 MGHRA and CDR2 YSYEKL. The CDR3 sequence is 14 residues long.

This chain connects TRBV30 to TRBJ1-5, with a tentative D call TRBD1 (5 bases). The V end was cut by 2 bases, the J end by 7 bases, with 15 bases between. CDR1 and CDR2 from the germline V gene are GTSNPN and SVGIG (reference sequence). This CDR3 contains 14 residues. This CDR3 is CAWSQVSGNQPQHF. The CDR3 region has the DNA TGTGCCTGGAGTCAAGTGTCAGGGAACCAGCCCCAGCATTTT.

CDR3 coding DNA: TGTGCCATCACTGCACTAGCGGGAGTGAAAGATACGCAGTATTTT. This gives the protein CAITALAGVKDTQYF. The rearrangement uses TRBV10-3 and TRBJ2-3, with 11 bases that match TRBD2. CDR3 length: 15 residues. Germline assignment: CDR1 ENHRY and CDR2 SYGVKD. The V segment lost 7 bases and the J segment 5 bases; nucleotides outside the gene matches: 8.

The CDR3 sequence is CASSLWTGSEETQYF. CDR3 DNA sequence: TGCGCCAGCAGCCTTTGGACAGGCTCGGAGGAGACCCAGTACTTC. V usage is TRBV4-1 and J usage is TRBJ2-5, with TRBD1 identical over 7 bases. Unmatched junction bases numbered 10, after V lost 4 bases and J lost 5 bases. CDR3 length: 15 residues. Germline V gene sequence: CDR1 MGHRA, CDR2 YSYEKL.

The chain links TRBV27 to TRBJ1-6; 9 bases are a match to TRBD1. Germline values: CDR1 MNHEY, CDR2 SMNVEV (reference sequence). V lost 6 bases to trimming and J lost 3 bases; unmatched junction nucleotides: 0. This CDR3 has 14 residues. CDR3 bases: TGTGCCAGCAGGACAGGGGGCTATAATTCACCCCTCCACTTT. Translation gives CASRTGGYNSPLHF.

The chain combines TRBV4-1 with TRBJ2-7, with 8 positions matching TRBD2. The CDR3 is made up of 15 amino acids. Trimming took 4 bases from V and 3 from J; bases not matched to a gene: 8. Germline V gene data show CDR1 as MGHRA and CDR2 as YSYEKL. CDR3 protein: CASSLTLAGGYEQYF. The CDR3 DNA is TGCGCCAGCAGCCTCACGCTCGCGGGGGGCTACGAGCAGTACTTC.

This clone has only a few counts. The chain uses TRBV7-3 and TRBJ2-7; 14 bases align to TRBD2. Germline values: CDR1 SGHTA, CDR2 FQGTGA. The CDR3 consists of 16 residues. The trim removed 5 bases at V and 0 bases at J, leaving 3 bases unmatched. DNA of the CDR3: TGTGCCAGCAGCGGAGGGACTAGCGGGGGCTCCTACGAGCAGTACTTC. It codes for CASSGGTSGGSYEQYF.